This TCR beta chain is drawn from a study of control samples from healthy donors and cancer patients. Profiling relied on immunoSEQ multiplex PCR, and the TCRdb table lists in-frame clones only, not all of them. This table holds approximately 150,000 clones, about 90% found once. The CDR3 runs 15 residues. Germline loops: CDR1 SGDLS, CDR2 YYNGEE. Trimming cost V 3 bases and J 7 bases; bases outside gene matches: 11. This TCR was sampled from a man aged 18 to 30 in good health. This sequence joins TRBV9 and TRBJ1-2, with 8 bases aligning to TRBD1. The sequencing input was blood. This chain's CDR3 is CASSAGQGPLGGYTF. DNA for the CDR3: TGTGCCAGCAGCGCAGGACAGGGACCTTTGGGTGGCTACACCTTC.